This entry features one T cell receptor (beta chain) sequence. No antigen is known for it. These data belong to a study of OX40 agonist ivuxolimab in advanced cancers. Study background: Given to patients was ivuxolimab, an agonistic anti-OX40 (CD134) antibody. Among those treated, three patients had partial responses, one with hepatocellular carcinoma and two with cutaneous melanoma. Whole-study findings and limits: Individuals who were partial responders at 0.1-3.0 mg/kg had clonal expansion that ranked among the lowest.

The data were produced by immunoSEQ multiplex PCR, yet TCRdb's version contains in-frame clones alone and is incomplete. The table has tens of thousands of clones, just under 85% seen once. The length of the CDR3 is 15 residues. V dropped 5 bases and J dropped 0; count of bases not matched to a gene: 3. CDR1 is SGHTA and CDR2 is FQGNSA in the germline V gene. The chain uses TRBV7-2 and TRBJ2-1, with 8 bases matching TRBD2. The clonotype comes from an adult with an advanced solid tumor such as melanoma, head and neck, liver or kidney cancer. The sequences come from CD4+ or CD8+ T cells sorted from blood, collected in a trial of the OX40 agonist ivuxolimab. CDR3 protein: CASSRGGSSYNEQFF. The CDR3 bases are TGTGCCAGCAGCCGCGGGGGGAGCTCCTACAATGAGCAGTTCTTC.